The 26 T cell receptor beta chains reported below all come from one sample, sequenced in a study of T cells after posttransplantation cyclophosphamide. Profiled with immunoSEQ multiplex PCR; TCRdb holds only in-frame clones, not every one. The table lists about 6,700 clones, about 80% of them singletons. Cyclophosphamide on days +3 and +4 followed busulfan-fludarabine conditioning and a marrow graft. Sequenced material: PBMCs, taken after allogeneic stem cell transplant with posttransplant cyclophosphamide. The receptors stem from a female patient in her fifties who received an allogeneic stem cell transplant from a related donor, was CMV-positive, and had no GVHD. Some T cells may possibly be graft donor cells.

V and J are TRBV5-5 and TRBJ2-7; 8 bases are a match to TRBD1. J gave up 0 bases and V 4 bases, and 6 bases lay outside the gene matches. The germline gives CDR1 SGHKS, CDR2 YYEKEE (reference sequence). The CDR3 totals 15 residues. The CDR3: CASSEGGTGSYEQYF. The CDR3 DNA sequence: TGTGCCAGCAGCGAAGGGGGGACAGGCTCCTACGAGCAGTACTTC.

V is TRBV19 and J is TRBJ2-3; D gene ambiguous. The CDR3 runs to 14 residues. The ends were cut back, 3 bases at V and 0 bases at J, with 7 bases in the middle. The germline CDR1 and CDR2 sequences are LNHDA and SQIVND (reference sequence). CDR3 in DNA: TGTGCCAGTAGTATCAGATCTAGCACAGATACGCAGTATTTT. Its protein is CASSIRSSTDTQYF.

The chain is built from TRBV5-1 and TRBJ2-1, with 9 bases that match TRBD2. V was clipped by 3 bases and J by 4 bases; unmatched bases: 2. CDR1 and CDR2 (germline): SGHRS, YFSETQ. The CDR3 is 14 residues long. This chain's CDR3 is CASSSTSGYNEQFF. For the CDR3, the DNA is TGCGCCAGCAGCTCGACTAGCGGTTACAATGAGCAGTTCTTC.

The chain joins TRBV6-1 to TRBJ2-4, with a tentative D call TRBD2 (6 bases). The germline V gene has CDR1 MNHNS and CDR2 SASEGT. V lost 4 bases, J lost 7 bases, and 14 bases lay in between. The CDR3 is 14 amino acids. This CDR3 is CASSVGGFRNIQYF. The DNA for the CDR3 is TGTGCCAGCAGTGTTGGAGGGTTTAGGAACATTCAGTACTTC.

This clone has a single count. The V gene is TRBV6-5, the J gene TRBJ2-2; D unresolved. V lost 0 bases and J lost 1, with 3 bases in between. There are 14 residues in the CDR3. The germline V gene has CDR1 MNHEY and CDR2 SVGAGI. This chain's CDR3 is CASSYSRNTGELFF. CDR3 bases: TGTGCCAGCAGTTACTCTAGGAACACCGGGGAGCTGTTTTTT.

The chain links TRBV25-1 to TRBJ1-2; D may be TRBD1 (5 bases). CDR1 is MGHDK and CDR2 is SYGVNS in the germline V gene. The CDR3 runs 13 residues. V was shortened by 6 bases and J by 1 base, with 9 bases between the two germline ends. CDR3 DNA sequence: TGTGCCAGCAGATCCGGGGGTAACTATGGCTACACCTTC. Amino acid sequence: CASRSGGNYGYTF.

The rearrangement joins TRBV10-3 to TRBJ2-3; TRBD1 matches 12 bases. The V and J ends lost 0 bases and 4 bases, in that order; junction bases with no gene match: 2. Germline CDR1 and CDR2: ENHRY and SYGVKD. The CDR3 is 16 residues long. The CDR3 sequence: CAISESGTGGADTQYF. Written as DNA, the CDR3 is TGTGCCATCAGTGAGTCGGGGACAGGGGGCGCAGATACGCAGTATTTT.

The rearrangement joins TRBV11-3 to TRBJ1-1; D is ambiguous. Germline V gives CDR1 SGHNT, CDR2 YENEEA. Trimming left V 3 bases short and J 1 base short, with 9 bases between. CDR3 size: 14 residues. The CDR3 DNA is TGTGCCAGCAGCTTGGACGGGGAGAACACTGAAGCTTTCTTT. Encoded protein: CASSLDGENTEAFF. The variable domain in full, completed from reference TRBV11-3 and TRBJ1-1, reads EAGVVQSPRYKIIEKKQPVAFWCNPISGHNTLYWYLQNLGQGPELLIRYENEEAVDDSQLPKDRFSAERLKGVDSTLKIQPAELGDSAVYLCASSLDGENTEAFFGQGTRLTVV.

This rearrangement joins TRBV19 to TRBJ2-2; D is unclear. Trimming removed 6 bases from V and 5 bases from J, with 16 bases in between. The CDR3 is made up of 15 amino acids. The germline CDR1 and CDR2 sequences are LNHDA and SQIVND (reference sequence). CDR3 region: CASSPRFRGTGELFF. CDR3 nucleotide sequence: TGTGCCAGTAGCCCCAGGTTTCGTGGGACCGGGGAGCTGTTTTTT.

V gene TRBV9 combines with J gene TRBJ2-5, with 13 positions matching TRBD2. The J segment lost 1 base and the V segment lost 5 bases, leaving 2 bases of the junction unmatched. CDR3 length: 15 amino acids. CDR1 is SGDLS and CDR2 is YYNGEE in the germline V gene. CDR3 nucleotides: TGTGCCAGCAGTGGGACTAGCGGGACCCAAGAGACCCAGTACTTC. Its protein is CASSGTSGTQETQYF.

The rearrangement links TRBV5-1 to TRBJ1-3; no reliable D call. This CDR3 has 14 amino acids. Germline V gene sequence: CDR1 SGHRS, CDR2 YFSETQ. V lost 1 base to trimming and J lost 0 bases, with 5 bases between them. The CDR3 DNA follows: TGCGCCAGCAGCTTGCCCAGCTCTGGAAACACCATATATTTT. Translation gives CASSLPSSGNTIYF.

This chain's CDR3 is CASSQDWGLAANEQFF. CDR3 nucleotide sequence: TGCGCCAGCAGCCAAGATTGGGGACTAGCGGCTAATGAGCAGTTCTTC. The rearrangement joins TRBV4-1 to TRBJ2-1; TRBD2 agrees at 11 bases. Per germline, CDR1 MGHRA and CDR2 YSYEKL. V gave up 0 bases and J gave up 7 bases; unmatched junction bases: 5. This CDR3 is built from 16 residues.

Here the CDR3 reads CASSPGRSGSLDTQYF. Written as DNA, the CDR3 is TGTGCCAGCAGCCCCGGAAGGAGCGGAAGTCTTGATACGCAGTATTTT. The gene calls are TRBV5-4 and TRBJ2-3; maybe TRBD2 (5 bases). Germline V gives CDR1 SGHNT, CDR2 YYREEE (reference sequence). V was trimmed by 4 bases and J by 6 bases, leaving 21 bases between them. This CDR3 contains 16 residues.

The sample holds a few counts of this clone. The rearrangement uses TRBV10-3 and TRBJ2-7, with D perhaps matching TRBD1 (5 bases). This CDR3 is 14 amino acids long. With 6 bases removed from V and 4 bases from J, the gap between germline ends came to 16 bases. The germline CDR1 and CDR2 sequences are ENHRY and SYGVKD. CDR3 in DNA: TGTGCCATCAGCGCTAACCAGGGTTTGTACGAGCAGTACTTC. Translating it yields CAISANQGLYEQYF.

This chain joins TRBV7-2 and TRBJ2-3, with 7 bases matching TRBD1. The CDR3 sequence is 17 residues long. Germline V gene lookup returns CDR1 SGHTA and CDR2 FQGNSA. The ends lost 2 bases at V and 2 bases at J; junction bases unmatched: 10. The CDR3 DNA sequence: TGTGCCAGCAGCTTATCCTCTCGGGACAGCTTCACAGATACGCAGTATTTT. This sequence encodes CASSLSSRDSFTDTQYF.

The chain joins TRBV28 to TRBJ1-2; D not certain. The CDR3 is 13 amino acids. The V end lost 5 bases, the J end lost 2 bases, and 9 bases lay between the germline ends. From germline, CDR1 is MDHEN and CDR2 SYDVKM. CDR3 sequence reads: CASSETPNYGYTF. DNA for the CDR3: TGTGCCAGCAGTGAGACACCGAACTATGGCTACACCTTC.

Notes on this clone: The same CDR3 arises from other DNA sequences in this sample as well. The rearrangement joins TRBV25-1 to TRBJ1-6, with a possible D match to TRBD1 (5 bases). The CDR3 is 16 residues long. Trimming cost V 7 bases and J 5 bases, with 18 bases left between them. In germline, CDR1 is MGHDK, CDR2 SYGVNS. The CDR3, as DNA: TGTGCCAGCACCCCTCCCCCAGGGCTCGATAATTCACCCCTCCACTTT. This translates into CASTPPPGLDNSPLHF.

This chain links TRBV5-4 with TRBJ1-4; D is unresolved. CDR3 size: 14 residues. V dropped 4 bases and J dropped 4 bases, with 11 bases sitting between them. Germline V gives CDR1 SGHNT, CDR2 YYREEE (reference sequence). The CDR3 nucleotides are TGTGCCAGCAGCCCGCGGGGTTTTAATGAAAAACTGTTTTTT. This translates into CASSPRGFNEKLFF.

The rearrangement uses TRBV5-1 and TRBJ2-1, with 12 bases fitting TRBD2. V lost 4 bases, J lost 3 bases, and 8 bases stayed unmatched. Germline CDR1 reads SGHRS; CDR2 reads YFSETQ. The CDR3 runs to 17 residues. CDR3 protein: CASSPGLAGKGYNEQFF. In DNA, the CDR3 is TGCGCCAGCAGCCCCGGACTAGCGGGGAAGGGCTACAATGAGCAGTTCTTC.

The genes are TRBV7-2 and TRBJ1-2, with TRBD1 identical over 10 bases. This CDR3 spans 15 amino acids. Per the germline V gene, CDR1 is SGHTA and CDR2 is FQGNSA. With 5 bases clipped from V and 0 bases from J, the junction kept 3 bases outside the gene matches. The CDR3 nucleotides are TGTGCCAGCAGCCCAGGGACAGGGGCTAACTATGGCTACACCTTC. This translates into CASSPGTGANYGYTF.

V and J are TRBV7-9 and TRBJ2-3; 11 bases align to TRBD2. Per the germline V gene, CDR1 is SEHNR and CDR2 is FQNEAQ (reference sequence). V lost 6 bases, J lost 3 bases, and 14 bases stayed unmatched. CDR3 length: 18 amino acids. CDR3 sequence: CASSSTTSTSGKTDTQYF. CDR3 DNA: TGTGCCAGCAGTTCTACCACCTCGACTAGCGGGAAGACAGATACGCAGTATTTT.

This clone was recorded only once. The rearrangement uses TRBV7-8 and TRBJ2-5, with D tentatively TRBD1 (7 bases). The V and J ends lost 1 base and 5 bases respectively, with 11 bases between them. This CDR3 is 14 amino acids long. The germline V gene has CDR1 SGHVS and CDR2 FQNEAQ. Here the CDR3 reads CASSLGPGGETQYF. The CDR3 DNA sequence: TGTGCCAGCAGCTTAGGTCCAGGGGGGGAGACCCAGTACTTC.

This clone turned up a few times. The chain is built from TRBV5-5 and TRBJ2-7; D is uncertain. The ends were cut back, 2 bases at V and 0 bases at J, with 6 bases in the middle. CDR1 SGHKS and CDR2 YYEKEE come from the germline V gene (reference sequence). The CDR3 is made up of 13 amino acids. The CDR3 region is CASSLYYSYEQYF. As DNA, the CDR3 is TGTGCCAGCAGCTTATACTACTCCTACGAGCAGTACTTC.

The chain recombines TRBV5-4 with TRBJ1-2; 8 bases line up with TRBD1. CDR3 length: 15 amino acids. The ends lost 4 bases at V and 0 bases at J; junction bases unmatched: 5. Germline CDR1 and CDR2: SGHNT and YYREEE (reference sequence). The CDR3 here is CASSIGQGANYGYTF. DNA of the CDR3: TGTGCCAGCAGCATAGGACAGGGAGCTAACTATGGCTACACCTTC.

The V and J genes are TRBV28 and TRBJ1-5; no firm D call. V was pared by 5 bases and J by 7 bases, with 24 bases between. CDR3 size: 17 residues. Germline V gene data show CDR1 as MDHEN and CDR2 as SYDVKM. The CDR3, as DNA: TGTGCCAGCAGTAACCTTGGCGGGGAGCGTGATGGACAGCCCCAGCATTTT. Translating gives CASSNLGGERDGQPQHF. The full variable domain, rest sourced from reference TRBV28 and TRBJ1-5, is DVKVTQSSRYLVKRTGEKVFLECVQDMDHENMFWYRQDPGLGLRLIYFSYDVKMKEKGDIPEGYSVSREKKERFSLILESASTNQTSMYLCASSNLGGERDGQPQHFGDGTRLSIL.

The rearrangement links TRBV5-1 to TRBJ2-7; D is perhaps TRBD1 (5 bases). V lost 7 bases and J lost 5, with 13 bases in between. Germline assignment: CDR1 SGHRS and CDR2 YFSETQ. The CDR3 runs to 12 residues. This CDR3 is CASRPVGDEQYF. The DNA of the CDR3 is TGCGCCAGCCGCCCCGTAGGGGACGAGCAGTACTTC.